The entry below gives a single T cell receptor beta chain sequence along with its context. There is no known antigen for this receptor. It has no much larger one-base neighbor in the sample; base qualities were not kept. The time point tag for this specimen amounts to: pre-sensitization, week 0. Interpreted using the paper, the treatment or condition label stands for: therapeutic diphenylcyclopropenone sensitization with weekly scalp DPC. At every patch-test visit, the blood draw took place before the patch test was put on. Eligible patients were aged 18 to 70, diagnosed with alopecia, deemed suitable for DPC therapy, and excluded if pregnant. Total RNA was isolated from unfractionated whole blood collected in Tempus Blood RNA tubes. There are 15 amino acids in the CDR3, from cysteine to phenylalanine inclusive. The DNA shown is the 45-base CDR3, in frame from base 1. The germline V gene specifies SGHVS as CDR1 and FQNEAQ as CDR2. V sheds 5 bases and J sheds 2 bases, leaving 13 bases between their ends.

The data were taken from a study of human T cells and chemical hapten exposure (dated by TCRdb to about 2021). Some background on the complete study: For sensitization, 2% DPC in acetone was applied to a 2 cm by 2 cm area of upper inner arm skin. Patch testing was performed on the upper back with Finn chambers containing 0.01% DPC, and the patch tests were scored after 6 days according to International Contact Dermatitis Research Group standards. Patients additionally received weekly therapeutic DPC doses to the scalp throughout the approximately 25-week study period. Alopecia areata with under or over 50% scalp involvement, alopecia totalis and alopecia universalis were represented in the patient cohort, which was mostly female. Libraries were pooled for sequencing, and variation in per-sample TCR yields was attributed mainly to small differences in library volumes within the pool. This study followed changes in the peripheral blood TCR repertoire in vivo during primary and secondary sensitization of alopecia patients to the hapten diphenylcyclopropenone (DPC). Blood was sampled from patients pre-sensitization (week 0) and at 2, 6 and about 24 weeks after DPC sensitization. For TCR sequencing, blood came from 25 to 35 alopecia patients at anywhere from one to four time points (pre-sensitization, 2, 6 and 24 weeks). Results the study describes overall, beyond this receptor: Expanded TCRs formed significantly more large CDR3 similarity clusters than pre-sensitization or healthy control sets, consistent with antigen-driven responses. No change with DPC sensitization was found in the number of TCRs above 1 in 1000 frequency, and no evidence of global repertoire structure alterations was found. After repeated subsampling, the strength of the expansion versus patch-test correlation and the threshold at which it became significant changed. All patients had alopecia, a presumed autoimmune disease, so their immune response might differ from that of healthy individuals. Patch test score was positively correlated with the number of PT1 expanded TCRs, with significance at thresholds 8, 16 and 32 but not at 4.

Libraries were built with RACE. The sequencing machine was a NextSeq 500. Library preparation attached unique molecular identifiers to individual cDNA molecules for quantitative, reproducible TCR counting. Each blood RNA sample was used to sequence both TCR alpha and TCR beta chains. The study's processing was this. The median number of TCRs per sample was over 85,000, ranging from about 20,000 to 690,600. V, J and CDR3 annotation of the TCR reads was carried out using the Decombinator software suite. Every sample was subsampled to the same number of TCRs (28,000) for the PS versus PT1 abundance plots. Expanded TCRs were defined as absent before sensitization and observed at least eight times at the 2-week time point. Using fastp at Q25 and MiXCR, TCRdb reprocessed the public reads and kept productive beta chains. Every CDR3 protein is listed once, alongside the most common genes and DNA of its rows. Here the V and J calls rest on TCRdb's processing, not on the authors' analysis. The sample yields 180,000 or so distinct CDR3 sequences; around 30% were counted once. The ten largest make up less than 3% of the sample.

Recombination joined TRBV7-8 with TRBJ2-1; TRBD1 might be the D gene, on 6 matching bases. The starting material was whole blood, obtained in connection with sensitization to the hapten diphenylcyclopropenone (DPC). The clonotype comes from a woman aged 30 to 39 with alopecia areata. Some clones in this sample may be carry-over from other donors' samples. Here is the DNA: TGTGCCAGCAGCGGAAACAGGGATGCCTACAATGAGCAGTTCTTC. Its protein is CASSGNRDAYNEQFF.